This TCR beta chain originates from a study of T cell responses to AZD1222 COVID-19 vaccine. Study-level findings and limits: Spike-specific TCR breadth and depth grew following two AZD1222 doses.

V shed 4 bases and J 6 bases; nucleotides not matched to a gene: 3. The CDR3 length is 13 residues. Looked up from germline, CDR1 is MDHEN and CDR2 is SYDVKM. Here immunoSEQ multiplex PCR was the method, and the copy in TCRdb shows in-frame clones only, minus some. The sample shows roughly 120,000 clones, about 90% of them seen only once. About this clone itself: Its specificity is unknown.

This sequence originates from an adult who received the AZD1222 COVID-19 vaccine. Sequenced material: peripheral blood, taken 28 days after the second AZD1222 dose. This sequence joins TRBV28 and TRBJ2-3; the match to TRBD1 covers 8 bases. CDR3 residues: CASSSGGRDTQYF. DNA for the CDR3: TGTGCCAGCAGTTCAGGGGGCCGGGATACGCAGTATTTT.